The 24 T cell receptor beta chains in this list originate from one sample, sequenced in a study of siplizumab effects on memory and regulatory T cells. Sequencing was performed with immunoSEQ multiplex PCR; in TCRdb, only in-frame clones are kept and a portion is missing. The data show some 120,000 clones, about 95% seen once. Sequencing was carried out using non-Treg CD4+ T cells sorted from blood. These receptors were collected from a human donor in good health.

This chain connects TRBV10-3 to TRBJ2-1, with 11 bases lining up with TRBD2. V trimming: 2 bases; J trimming: 0 bases; junction bases outside the gene matches: 6. This CDR3 is 18 amino acids long. The germline V gene encodes CDR1 ENHRY and CDR2 SYGVKD. The CDR3 spells CAISELAGGRSSYNEQFF. CDR3 DNA: TGTGCCATCAGTGAGCTAGCGGGGGGCCGGAGCTCCTACAATGAGCAGTTCTTC.

This sequence joins TRBV18 and TRBJ1-2, with D hard to call. The germline gives CDR1 KGHSH, CDR2 LQKENI. CDR3 length equals 14 residues. The V and J ends lost 0 bases and 5 bases respectively, with 10 bases between them. The CDR3 loop reads CASSPPATRYGYTF. CDR3 bases: TGTGCCAGCTCACCACCGGCCACCCGGTATGGCTACACCTTC.

The rearrangement joins TRBV19 to TRBJ2-4; 7 bases agree with TRBD1. CDR1 and CDR2 (germline): LNHDA, SQIVND (reference sequence). This CDR3 has 15 residues. J gave up 8 bases and V 4 bases, and 11 bases lay outside the gene matches. The CDR3, as DNA: TGTGCCAGTAGTACAGAGAGGGGGCTATTCCACATTCAGTACTTC. Protein: CASSTERGLFHIQYF.

The chain recombines TRBV6-1 with TRBJ1-1; a weak D match, TRBD1 (5 bases). Germline assignment: CDR1 MNHNS and CDR2 SASEGT. The CDR3 is 15 residues long. The V and J ends lost 2 bases and 2 bases respectively, with 12 bases between them. The CDR3 nucleotides read TGTGCCAGCAGTGAACTCTCAGGGCTTAACACTGAAGCTTTCTTT. Its translation: CASSELSGLNTEAFF.

The J gene is TRBJ2-7, the V gene TRBV5-1; 12 bases align to TRBD2. This CDR3 contains 16 residues. V lost 4 bases and J lost 2; bases outside the gene matches: 7. Germline values: CDR1 SGHRS, CDR2 YFSETQ. In DNA form, the CDR3 reads TGCGCCAGCAGCAGCGTGTCTAGCGGGAGGGCCTACGAGCAGTACTTC. Protein product: CASSSVSSGRAYEQYF.

The CDR3 spells CASRDWGNEQFF. CDR3 sequence (DNA): TGTGCCAGCCGGGACTGGGGCAATGAGCAGTTCTTC. The V and J genes are TRBV2 and TRBJ2-1, with a tentative D call TRBD2 (6 bases). Germline V gives CDR1 SNHLY, CDR2 FYNNEI. With 8 bases removed from V and 6 bases from J, the gap between germline ends came to 11 bases. This CDR3 contains 12 residues. The full variable domain, completed using reference TRBV2 and TRBJ2-1, is EPEVTQTPSHQVTQMGQEVILRCVPISNHLYFYWYRQILGQKVEFLVSFYNNEISEKSEIFDDQFSVERPDGSNFTLKIRSTKLEDSAMYFCASRDWGNEQFFGPGTRLTVL.

Only a few counts were recorded for this clone. V is TRBV10-1 and J is TRBJ1-1; 8 bases line up with TRBD1. This CDR3 contains 17 residues. CDR1 is WNHNN and CDR2 is SYGVQD in the germline V gene (reference sequence). J lost 1 base, V lost 5 bases, and 12 bases had no gene match. For the CDR3, the DNA is TGCGCCAGCAGTCCGGACAGGGAATCCCTGGAGAACACTGAAGCTTTCTTT. Residues: CASSPDRESLENTEAFF.

The CDR3 coding sequence is TGTGCCAGCAGTGAAGCTACAGGGCCCCTAAGTGAAGCTTTCTTT. It translates to CASSEATGPLSEAFF. This chain joins TRBV2 and TRBJ1-1; maybe TRBD1 (6 bases). This CDR3 has 15 residues. V shed 0 bases and J shed 7 bases, with 15 bases lying between them. Germline V gene lookup returns CDR1 SNHLY and CDR2 FYNNEI.

J is TRBJ2-5 and V is TRBV28; 11 bases align to TRBD1. From germline, CDR1 is MDHEN and CDR2 SYDVKM. The CDR3 spans 13 residues. Germline trimming cut 7 bases from V and 7 bases from J; bases unmatched to any gene: 5. CDR3: CASKGQGAGTQYF. The DNA of the CDR3 is TGTGCCAGCAAAGGACAGGGGGCAGGGACCCAGTACTTC.

This sequence joins TRBV5-1 and TRBJ2-5; 7 bases map to TRBD2. CDR3 length: 13 amino acids. J lost 3 bases, V lost 4 bases, and 3 bases had no gene match. Germline V gene lookup returns CDR1 SGHRS and CDR2 YFSETQ. The CDR3: CASSLGGKETQYF. As DNA, the CDR3 is TGCGCCAGCAGCCTGGGAGGGAAAGAGACCCAGTACTTC.

Turning to this clone: A junction boundary mismatches the germline segment, possibly from a read error. This chain links TRBV5-4 with TRBJ2-1; 9 bases are a match to TRBD2. CDR1 is SGHNT and CDR2 is YYREEE in the germline V gene (reference sequence). The CDR3 is 14 amino acids. The CDR3 nucleotides read TGTGCCAGCAGCTTTTATGCGGGGGGGAATGAGCAATTCTTC. Protein: CASSFYAGGNEQFF.

The gene calls are TRBV5-4 and TRBJ2-3; D remains unclear. V was clipped by 3 bases and J by 1 base, with 3 bases between them. Germline lookup yields CDR1 SGHNT and CDR2 YYREEE (reference sequence). The CDR3 runs to 12 residues. CDR3 bases: TGTGCCAGCAGCTCGGGCACAGATACGCAGTATTTT. Encoded protein: CASSSGTDTQYF.

This chain uses TRBV2 with TRBJ1-1, with D unresolved. From germline, CDR1 is SNHLY and CDR2 FYNNEI. Trimming cost V 7 bases and J 11 bases, with 5 bases left between them. The length of the CDR3 is 8 residues. The CDR3 is CASNGAFF. Written as DNA, the CDR3 is TGTGCCAGCAACGGTGCTTTCTTT.

The V call is TRBV2, the J call TRBJ2-4; D is undetermined. CDR3 length: 15 residues. Germline V gene data show CDR1 as SNHLY and CDR2 as FYNNEI. Trimming stripped 4 bases from V and 1 base from J, with 11 bases between. The CDR3 protein is CASSVEVRAKNIQYF. The CDR3 DNA sequence: TGTGCCAGCAGTGTCGAGGTGCGGGCCAAAAACATTCAGTACTTC. Based on the CDR3 plus reference TRBV2 and TRBJ2-4, the full variable domain is EPEVTQTPSHQVTQMGQEVILRCVPISNHLYFYWYRQILGQKVEFLVSFYNNEISEKSEIFDDQFSVERPDGSNFTLKIRSTKLEDSAMYFCASSVEVRAKNIQYFGAGTRLSVL.

This chain links TRBV10-3 with TRBJ1-5; D not resolved. The CDR3 runs to 15 residues. Deletions cut 0 bases from V and 8 bases from J, with 14 bases between. From germline, CDR1 is ENHRY and CDR2 SYGVKD. The CDR3 DNA reads as TGTGCCATCAGTGAGTCTGAGACGGCTCAGAAGCCCCAGCATTTT. It translates to CAISESETAQKPQHF.

The rearrangement uses TRBV6-6 and TRBJ2-2; D unclear. Germline V gene sequence: CDR1 MNHNY, CDR2 SVGAGI (reference sequence). Trimming took 5 bases from V and 4 from J, leaving 8 bases between them. CDR3 length: 13 residues. DNA for the CDR3: TGTGCCAGCAGTGCGGCCCTCACCGGGGAGCTGTTTTTT. It encodes CASSAALTGELFF.

The CDR3 nucleotides are TGTGCCAGCAGTTACAGGGGGCTATCCGGGAACACTGAAGCTTTCTTT. Its translation is CASSYRGLSGNTEAFF. The genes are TRBV2 and TRBJ1-1; 9 bases align to TRBD1. There are 16 residues in the CDR3. The germline V gene encodes CDR1 SNHLY and CDR2 FYNNEI. Trimming at V came to 5 bases and at J to 1 base, leaving 8 bases not matched to a gene.

The genes are TRBV5-1 and TRBJ1-6; D is possibly TRBD1 (6 bases). Germline CDR1 and CDR2: SGHRS and YFSETQ. V was pared by 4 bases and J by 8 bases, with 13 bases between. The CDR3 length is 14 residues. CDR3 residues: CASSTYREDSPLHF. DNA of the CDR3: TGCGCCAGCAGCACCTACAGGGAGGATTCACCCCTCCACTTT.

This chain joins TRBV6-5 and TRBJ2-7; D is perhaps TRBD1 (7 bases). Trimming stripped 6 bases from V and 5 bases from J, with 17 bases between. This CDR3 spans 14 amino acids. Germline V lookup: CDR1 MNHEY, CDR2 SVGAGI. CDR3 residues: CASRGAGGLDEQYF. CDR3 sequence (DNA): TGTGCCAGCAGAGGGGCAGGGGGGCTTGACGAGCAGTACTTC.

V is TRBV2 and J is TRBJ2-7; possibly TRBD1 for D (6 bases). CDR1 SNHLY and CDR2 FYNNEI come from the germline V gene. The CDR3 covers 12 residues. The V gene lost 6 bases and the J gene lost 3 bases, with 9 bases spanning the gap. CDR3 sequence (DNA): TGTGCCAGCAGCACAGGGTACTACGAGCAGTACTTC. As protein: CASSTGYYEQYF.

CDR3 bases: TGCGCCAGCAGCCAACCGACAGATCGGACTGAAGCTTTCTTT. Translating it yields CASSQPTDRTEAFF. This sequence joins TRBV4-1 and TRBJ1-1, with D perhaps matching TRBD1 (5 bases). The CDR3 is made up of 14 amino acids. Trimming left V 2 bases short and J 5 bases short, with 12 bases between. The V gene's germline CDR1 is MGHRA and CDR2 YSYEKL.

The chain joins TRBV14 to TRBJ2-7; maybe TRBD1 (6 bases). The CDR3 spans 16 residues. Germline CDR1 and CDR2: SGHDN and FVKESK. V was shortened by 1 base and J by 6 bases, with 19 bases between the two germline ends. Here the CDR3 reads CASSQGWGQPGVEQYF. CDR3 nucleotides: TGTGCCAGCAGCCAAGGTTGGGGGCAGCCCGGGGTCGAGCAGTACTTC.

V is TRBV27 and J is TRBJ1-2; tentative D call: TRBD1 (6 bases). Deletions cut 5 bases from V and 2 bases from J, with 15 bases between. Germline V CDR1 and CDR2: MNHEY, SMNVEV (reference sequence). This CDR3 spans 15 amino acids. This CDR3 reads CASSLNRASNYGYTF. In DNA, the CDR3 is TGTGCCAGCAGTCTGAACAGGGCGTCGAACTATGGCTACACCTTC.

J is TRBJ2-5 and V is TRBV6-8; 8 bases agree with TRBD2. Germline trimming cut 2 bases from V and 1 base from J; bases unmatched to any gene: 6. The CDR3 spans 16 residues. Germline V lookup: CDR1 MNHGY, CDR2 SAAAGT. The chain's CDR3 is CASSYPREGTQETQYF. CDR3 bases: TGTGCCAGCAGTTACCCCCGGGAGGGTACCCAAGAGACCCAGTACTTC.